These T cell receptor beta chains were read from a single sample in a study of post-analysis software for immune sequencing data. TCRdb called the PCR reads again in MiXCR, with one record for every CDR3 protein. The sample includes over 700,000 distinct CDR3 sequences, around 27% of them seen just once. Sample: blood. The source is a girl aged 5-17 years with multiple sclerosis. Each CDR3 is given with its conserved first and last residue. D genes are given only for firm matches. Size tells how often a clone was seen (once, few, many) or the class of an expanded clone, and some rows leave it out.

j_gene,d_gene,abundance,v_gene,CDR3aa,CDR3nt
TRBJ1-1,.,few,TRBV5-1,CASSLDTVGGTEAFF,TGCGCCAGCAGCTTGGATACCGTGGGCGGCACTGAAGCTTTCTTT
TRBJ2-7,.,few,TRBV4-3,CASSQNAWSEQYF,TGCGCCAGCAGCCAAAACGCTTGGAGCGAGCAGTACTTC
TRBJ1-2,.,few,TRBV25-1,CASRRIYGYTF,TGTGCCAGCAGGAGGATTTATGGCTACACCTTC
TRBJ2-7,TRBD2,few,TRBV27,CASRSSGRAYFSYEQYF,TGTGCCAGCAGATCTAGCGGGAGGGCCTATTTTTCCTACGAGCAGTACTTC
TRBJ2-7,.,.,TRBV20-1,CSPQAENYYEQYF,TGCAGTCCCCAAGCGGAAAATTATTACGAGCAGTACTTC
TRBJ1-2,TRBD1,.,TRBV29-1,CSVGGGGQGPYGYTF,TGCAGCGTGGGGGGAGGCGGACAGGGACCCTATGGCTACACCTTC
TRBJ2-3,TRBD2,few,TRBV7-2,CASLRGGRITDTQYF,TGTGCCAGTTTGAGGGGAGGGAGGATCACAGATACGCAGTATTTT
TRBJ2-5,.,.,TRBV25-1,CASSEVRSGGMETQYF,TGTGCCAGCAGTGAAGTGCGTAGCGGAGGGATGGAGACCCAGTACTTC
TRBJ2-5,.,many,TRBV6-5,CASSYAEWQEGFQETQYF,TGTGCCAGCAGTTACGCAGAGTGGCAGGAGGGGTTCCAAGAGACCCAGTACTTC
TRBJ2-7,TRBD2,.,TRBV20-1,CSAPLLAAGDEQYF,TGCAGTGCCCCATTACTAGCGGCGGGAGACGAGCAGTACTTC
TRBJ2-1,TRBD1,many,TRBV20-1,CSASGGNEQFF,TGCAGTGCTTCAGGGGGCAATGAGCAGTTCTTC
TRBJ2-3,.,few,TRBV6-1,CASSGGITSTDTQYF,TGTGCCAGCAGTGGCGGAATCACTAGCACAGATACGCAGTATTTT